This T cell receptor beta chain originates from a study of Ad26.COV2.S vaccination and SARS-CoV-2 variants. Method: immunoSEQ multiplex PCR; TCRdb's copy keeps in-frame clones and lacks some. This sample has some 520,000 clones, with approximately 88% found just once. The treatment denotes: some 19 received Ad26.COV2.S at low or high dose, single or two shots; 5 received placebo; per-sample allocation not given. Each sample was drawn 63 days after the first injection (of vaccine or placebo). CDR3 length: 11 amino acids. The germline V gene has CDR1 SNHLY and CDR2 FYNNEI. Between the trimmed V and J ends, which lost 6 bases and 4 bases, there was a span of 7 bases. Concerning this clone itself: The same CDR3 arises from other DNA sequences in this sample as well.

The sequence derives from a person between 18 and 65 years old who received the Ad26.COV2.S COVID-19 vaccine or a placebo. This chain uses TRBV2 with TRBJ2-7; TRBD1 or TRBD2 may be the D gene (5 bases each). The input for sequencing was peripheral blood, taken in a trial of Ad26.COV2.S vaccine versus placebo. Here the CDR3 reads CASRGEYEQYF. The CDR3 DNA is TGTGCCAGCAGGGGGGAATACGAGCAGTACTTC.